This T cell receptor (beta chain) derives from a study of cytomegalovirus exposure and HLA in healthy donors. Study overall: The study's early data release held roughly 91 million unique TCRs from HLA-typed donors. General observations from the study: TCR beta sequences numbering 15,000 to 20,000 were associated with HLA alleles at 0.05 false discovery rate in a later analysis. A few chains tied to CMV proved CMV antigen-specific in vitro.

PCR employed 60 Vbeta and 13 Jbeta primers. In the authors' methods: Later, roughly 80 million unique TCR beta chains were counted in an analysis, and 8.5 million to 13 million of them were shared. Using immunoSEQ multiplex PCR, the repertoire was profiled, and TCRdb retains in-frame clones only, with some absent. V, J and clone size are taken as reported in that table, and D and trimming were inferred from the DNA itself. The sample lists about 120,000 clones, 60% to 70% occurring once. Comment on this clone: What it recognizes is unknown.

After removal of 6 bases from V and 4 bases from J, the junction contained 5 bases not matched to a gene. CDR3 length: 13 residues. Germline CDR1 SQVTM, CDR2 ANQGSEA. The chain has TRBV29-1 and TRBJ1-3, with TRBD1 matching over 8 bases. The origin of this receptor is a woman in her thirties or forties in good health and CMV-seropositive. The sample was PBMCs. As DNA, the CDR3 is TGCAGCGTCGTTACAGGGGGAGGAAACACCATATATTTT. Amino acid sequence: CSVVTGGGNTIYF.